Below, one T cell receptor beta chain is given with its context. The antigen remains unidentified. Within the sample, other DNA sequences also encode this same CDR3. Method: immunoSEQ multiplex PCR; TCRdb's copy keeps in-frame clones and lacks some. The sample includes about 97,000 clones, approximately 87% of them seen just once. This sample was taken from a study of OX40 agonist ivuxolimab in advanced cancers. General study results and limits: Relative to CD4+ cells, CD8+ T cells on average had more expanded clones. Antigen targets of the expanded peripheral T cells went undetermined.

The sequenced sample was CD4+ or CD8+ T cells sorted from blood, obtained in a trial of the OX40 agonist ivuxolimab. The sequence derives from an adult with an advanced solid tumor such as melanoma, head and neck, liver or kidney cancer.

This CDR3 reads CASSEGGLNEKLFF. In nucleotides, the CDR3 is TGTGCCAGCAGTGAGGGGGGGCTAAATGAAAAACTGTTTTTT. This chain joins TRBV2 and TRBJ1-4; tentative D call: TRBD1 (6 bases). The germline gives CDR1 SNHLY, CDR2 FYNNEI. V lost 3 bases, J lost 5 bases, and 10 bases lay in between. This CDR3 region has 14 residues.